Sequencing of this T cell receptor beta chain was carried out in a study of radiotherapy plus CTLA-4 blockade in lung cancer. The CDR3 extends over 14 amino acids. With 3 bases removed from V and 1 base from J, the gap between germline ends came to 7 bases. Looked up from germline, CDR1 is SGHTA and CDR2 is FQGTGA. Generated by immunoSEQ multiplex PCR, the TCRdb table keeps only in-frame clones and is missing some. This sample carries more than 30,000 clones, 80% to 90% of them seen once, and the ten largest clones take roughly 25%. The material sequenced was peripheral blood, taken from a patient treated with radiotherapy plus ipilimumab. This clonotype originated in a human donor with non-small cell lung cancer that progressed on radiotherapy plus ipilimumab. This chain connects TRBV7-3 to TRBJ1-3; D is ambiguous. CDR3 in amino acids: CASSLTGSGNTIYF. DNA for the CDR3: TGTGCCAGCAGCTTGACGGGATCTGGAAACACCATATATTTT. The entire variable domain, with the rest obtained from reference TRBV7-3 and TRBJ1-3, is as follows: GAGVSQTPSNKVTEKGKYVELRCDPISGHTALYWYRQSLGQGPEFLIYFQGTGAADDSGLPNDRFFAVRPEGSVSTLKIQRTERGDSAVYLCASSLTGSGNTIYFGEGSWLTVV.